This paragraph covers one TCR beta chain sequence. Its target is unknown. The method, 5' RACE with UMI labels, was used to prepare the TRB cDNA libraries. From its re-call of the 5' RACE reads, TCRdb lists each CDR3 protein once, without DNA. The table for this sample gives tens of thousands of distinct CDR3 sequences. The sample comes from a study of CXCR3-negative and CXCR3-positive naive CD8 T cells. The study's findings and limits: TRB CDR3 hydrophobicity was greater in CXCR3-positive naive cells than in CXCR3-negative naive cells.

Germline CDR1 and CDR2: SEHNR and FQNEAQ (reference sequence). This CDR3 spans 12 amino acids. Material for sequencing was naive CXCR3+ CD8+ T cells from blood. The subset here: CD45RO-CCR7+CD27+CD95- naive CD8+ T cells expressing CXCR3 (TNR3+). This clonotype was obtained from a human donor in good health. Some clones in this sample may be carry-over from other donors' samples. The chain uses TRBV7-9 and TRBJ2-5. CDR3 residues: CASAQIQETQYF.